The present T cell receptor (beta chain) was sequenced within a study of T cells in Graves' hyperthyroidism and ophthalmopathy. V shed 6 bases, J shed 6 bases, and the junction held 9 bases outside the gene matches. In germline, CDR1 is DFQATT, CDR2 SNEGSKA (reference sequence). The CDR3 has 14 amino acids. The TCR beta CDR3 regions underwent amplification using RNA transcripts as the source. TCR CDR3 regions were first amplified by RT-PCR with HTBI primers. TCRdb reprocessed the multiplex PCR reads with MiXCR, giving one entry per CDR3 protein. The sample has a few hundred thousand distinct CDR3 sequences; about a sixth are singletons.

This chain connects TRBV20-1 to TRBJ2-1, with 9 bases lining up with TRBD1. Sequencing input: blood. The sequence came from a woman younger than 35 with Graves' hyperthyroidism. The CDR3 loop is CSATRTGDFNEQFF. CDR3 coding DNA: TGCAGTGCGACCCGGACAGGGGATTTCAATGAGCAGTTCTTC.